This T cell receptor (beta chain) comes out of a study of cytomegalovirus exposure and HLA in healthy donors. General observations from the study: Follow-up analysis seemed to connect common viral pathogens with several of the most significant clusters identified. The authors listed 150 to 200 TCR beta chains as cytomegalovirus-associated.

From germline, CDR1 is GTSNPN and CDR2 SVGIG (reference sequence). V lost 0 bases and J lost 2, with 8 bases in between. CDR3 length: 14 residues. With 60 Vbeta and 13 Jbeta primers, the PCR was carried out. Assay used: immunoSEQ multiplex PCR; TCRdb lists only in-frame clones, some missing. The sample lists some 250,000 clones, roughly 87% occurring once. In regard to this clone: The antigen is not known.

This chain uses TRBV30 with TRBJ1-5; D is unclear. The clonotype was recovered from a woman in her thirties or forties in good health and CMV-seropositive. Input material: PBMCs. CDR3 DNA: TGTGCCTGGAGTGTTGGGCAGCGCAATCAGCCCCAGCATTTT. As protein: CAWSVGQRNQPQHF.